The next 31 T cell receptor beta chains were all read from a single sample in a study of regulatory T cells in long-lasting Graves disease. Sequencing libraries for TCR beta were prepared with iRepertoire HTBI primers and Arm-PCR of CDR3 regions. TCRdb independently ran MiXCR on the multiplex PCR reads; one entry per CDR3 protein. In the table there are a few hundred thousand distinct CDR3 sequences, approximately 16% of which are singletons. Time point denoted: newly diagnosed GD, antithyroid drugs for less than 3 months. PBMC RNA was the source of the TCR library. These data were also reused for a study on T cells in Graves' hyperthyroidism and ophthalmopathy.

This sample comprised peripheral blood mononuclear cells (PBMCs), obtained at new diagnosis, from a patient treated with antithyroid drugs. These receptor sequences come from a middle-aged man with Graves disease.

This rearrangement joins TRBV2 to TRBJ2-2; 9 bases map to TRBD1. Germline CDR1 is SNHLY and CDR2 is FYNNEI. CDR3 size: 17 residues. V lost 6 bases and J lost 1; bases outside the gene matches: 9. The CDR3 DNA reads as TGTGCCAGCAGGGCGGACAGGGGAGGAAGGAACACCGGGGAGCTGTTTTTT. Translating gives CASRADRGGRNTGELFF.

The sample holds a few counts of this clonotype. The gene calls are TRBV4-2 and TRBJ2-7, with 9 bases that match TRBD1. The CDR3 length is 17 residues. The ends lost 4 bases at V and 4 bases at J; junction bases unmatched: 14. CDR1 is LGHNA, CDR2 YNFKEQ, per germline. The CDR3 DNA is TGTGCCAGCAGCCTCGACGGGACAGGGTATTCCGGGTACGAGCAGTACTTC. Translating gives CASSLDGTGYSGYEQYF.

This clonotype has ten or more counts. A read error may account for a junction end that differs from germline. V and J are TRBV7-2 and TRBJ2-3, with a tentative D call TRBD2 (6 bases). Looked up from germline, CDR1 is SGHTA and CDR2 is FQGNSA. This CDR3 has 15 residues. In DNA form, the CDR3 reads TGTGCCAGCAGCCCAGAGAATTACGGTTCCTGGGAGGACCTTTTT. As protein: CASSPENYGSWEDLF.

This clonotype occurred many times. The V gene is TRBV4-3, the J gene TRBJ2-3; 11 bases align to TRBD2. The V gene end was trimmed by 0 bases and the J gene end by 0 bases; junction bases not matched to a gene: 5. CDR1 and CDR2 from the germline V gene are LGHNA and YSLEER. This CDR3 has 18 amino acids. The CDR3 here is CASSQETSGARSTDTQYF. The CDR3 bases are TGCGCCAGCAGCCAAGAGACTAGCGGGGCCCGTAGCACAGATACGCAGTATTTT.

In regard to this clonotype: This may come from a read error, since a much larger clone is one base off. The V call is TRBV10-3, the J call TRBJ1-2, with a weak D call TRBD1 (6 bases). CDR3 length: 13 residues. V lost 6 bases to trimming and J lost 10 bases, with 18 bases between them. Germline V gene data show CDR1 as ENHRY and CDR2 as SYGVKD. The CDR3 DNA follows: TGTGCCATCAGCCCCCTGGAGGGGGGGTCCTACACCTTC. Amino acid sequence: CAISPLEGGSYTF.

The chain combines TRBV11-2 with TRBJ1-4; unclear D gene. The germline V and J ends were trimmed by 3 bases and 5 bases, with 16 bases remaining between them. The CDR3 length is 16 residues. CDR1 SGHAT and CDR2 FQNNGV come from the germline V gene. The CDR3 DNA is TGTGCCAGCAGCTTGGCTTCCGTAGCCTCAAATGAAAAACTGTTTTTT. This gives the protein CASSLASVASNEKLFF.

A few counts support this clonotype. The gene calls are TRBV6-2 or TRBV6-3 and TRBJ2-6; D remains ambiguous. This CDR3 contains 16 residues. Trimming left V 7 bases short and J 1 base short, with 14 bases between. Germline loops: CDR1 MNHEY, CDR2 SVGEGT. This CDR3 is CASKPGVTSGANVLTF. In DNA form, the CDR3 reads TGTGCCAGCAAACCGGGCGTTACATCTGGGGCCAACGTCCTGACTTTC.

This clonotype was recorded a few times. The rearrangement joins TRBV19 to TRBJ2-5; 8 nucleotides align to TRBD2. Germline loops: CDR1 LNHDA, CDR2 SQIVND (reference sequence). V dropped 5 bases and J dropped 5; count of bases not matched to a gene: 7. The CDR3 contains 14 residues. Here the CDR3 DNA reads TGTGCCAGTAGTTCGCGGGGGGCAGAGGAGACCCAGTACTTC. This gives the protein CASSSRGAEETQYF.

This clonotype has more than one count but fewer than ten. This chain joins TRBV7-2 and TRBJ2-2, with TRBD1 as a possible D gene (5 bases). Trimming took 2 bases from V and 5 from J, leaving 12 bases between them. Germline CDR1 SGHTA, CDR2 FQGNSA. CDR3 length equals 15 residues. The CDR3 DNA sequence: TGTGCCAGCAGCTTACTCAGGGTGAAGACCGGGGAGCTGTTTTTT. Its protein product is CASSLLRVKTGELFF.

This clonotype was recorded at least ten times. This chain joins TRBV20-1 and TRBJ2-1, with 15 bases lining up with TRBD2. Germline V gene data show CDR1 as DFQATT and CDR2 as SNEGSKA (reference sequence). CDR3 length equals 17 residues. J gave up 10 bases and V 2 bases, and 12 bases lay outside the gene matches. The CDR3: CSARFTRGLAGGREQFF. CDR3 nucleotide sequence: TGCAGTGCTAGATTCACCCGAGGACTAGCGGGGGGGAGGGAGCAGTTCTTC.

This clonotype was picked up many times. The chain employs TRBV6-1 and TRBJ1-6; D might be TRBD1 (6 bases). CDR3 length: 16 residues. V lost 2 bases and J 9 bases, leaving 17 bases between the germline ends. Germline CDR1 reads MNHNS; CDR2 reads SASEGT. This CDR3 is CASSEKGHIGVSPLHF. The DNA for the CDR3 is TGTGCCAGCAGTGAAAAGGGACACATAGGGGTTTCACCCCTCCACTTT.

This clonotype has a count of ten or more. The chain links TRBV28 to TRBJ1-2, with 7 bases matching TRBD1. CDR3 length: 15 residues. V was clipped by 1 base and J by 4 bases; unmatched bases: 6. Germline loops: CDR1 MDHEN, CDR2 SYDVKM. CDR3 nucleotide sequence: TGTGCCAGCAGTTTATTGGGGGAGGGGGCCTATGGCTACACCTTC. This codes for CASSLLGEGAYGYTF.

In its sample, this clonotype was seen a few times. The genes are TRBV10-3 and TRBJ1-1, with D maybe TRBD1 (5 bases). Trimming stripped 2 bases from V and 0 bases from J, with 16 bases between. Germline values: CDR1 ENHRY, CDR2 SYGVKD. The length of the CDR3 is 17 residues. This chain's CDR3 is CAISEGGPWGMNTEAFF. The DNA for the CDR3 is TGTGCCATCAGTGAGGGTGGTCCCTGGGGGATGAACACTGAAGCTTTCTTT.

A note on this clonotype: Because the CDR3's place on the DNA is in doubt, the DNA is left out and the CDR3 is given as listed by TCRdb. The chain carries TRBV2 and TRBJ2-5. CDR1 and CDR2 from the germline V gene are SNHLY and FYNNEI. Ends included, the CDR3 has 10 residues. The CDR3 protein is CASILETQYF.

In its sample, this clonotype was seen many times. The rearrangement joins TRBV2 to TRBJ2-7; D is tentatively TRBD1 or TRBD2 (5 bases each). Germline values: CDR1 SNHLY, CDR2 FYNNEI. Deletions cut 7 bases from V and 6 bases from J, with 16 bases between. This CDR3 contains 13 residues. The CDR3 bases are TGTGCCAGCACTTCGAACGGGGCGGGCGAGCAGTACTTC. The encoded protein is CASTSNGAGEQYF.

V gene TRBV29-1 combines with J gene TRBJ2-4; possible D gene TRBD2, 5 bases. Looked up from germline, CDR1 is SQVTM and CDR2 is ANQGSEA. The CDR3 has 13 residues. V lost 6 bases and J 8 bases, leaving 17 bases between the germline ends. CDR3 coding DNA: TGCAGCGTGTTGGACTTACGAAGGGACATTCAGTACTTC. It specifies CSVLDLRRDIQYF.

As regards this clonotype: This likely traces to a read error, being one base from a far larger clone. The chain is built from TRBV6-1 and TRBJ2-2; no clear D. The germline V and J ends were trimmed by 3 bases and 2 bases, with 10 bases remaining between them. This CDR3 spans 15 amino acids. The germline gives CDR1 MNHNS, CDR2 SASEGT. Here the CDR3 DNA reads TGTGCCAGCAGTGAGGTCACCACAAACACCGGGGAGCTGTTTTTT. Encoded protein: CASSEVTTNTGELFF.

V gene TRBV6-1 combines with J gene TRBJ2-2; 7 nucleotides agree with TRBD2. The CDR3 length is 15 residues. The germline V gene has CDR1 MNHNS and CDR2 SASEGT. V shed 10 bases, J shed 0 bases, and the junction held 8 bases outside the gene matches. The CDR3 nucleotides are TGTGCCACCAGGACGGCGGGGGCGAACACCGGGGAGCTGTTTTTT. This codes for CATRTAGANTGELFF.

This clonotype was seen ten or more times. The rearrangement joins TRBV6-2 or TRBV6-3 to TRBJ1-1; D is undetermined. CDR3 length: 15 residues. V was cut by 4 bases and J by 1 base, with 13 bases left in between. Looked up from germline, CDR1 is MNHEY and CDR2 is SVGEGT. The CDR3 sequence is CASSWIWDSNTEAFF. As DNA, the CDR3 is TGTGCCAGCAGTTGGATTTGGGATTCGAACACTGAAGCTTTCTTT.

The chain carries TRBV6-4 and TRBJ2-1; TRBD2 matches at 9 bases. The better agreement between TRBJ2-3 and the DNA end casts doubt on the J call. The CDR3 extends over 17 amino acids. The germline gives CDR1 MRHNA, CDR2 SNTAGT. This chain's CDR3 is CASSDPPVAGARGTQYF. CDR3 nucleotides: TGTGCCAGCAGTGACCCTCCCGTAGCGGGGGCCCGCGGTACGCAGTATTTT.

On this clonotype itself: With only one base between it and a far larger clone, this is likely a read error. The chain is built from TRBV7-9 and TRBJ2-4; D gene unclear. The CDR3 is 11 residues long. The germline V gene encodes CDR1 SEHNR and CDR2 FQNEAQ (reference sequence). CDR3 DNA sequence: TGTGCCAGCAGCTTAGAGGATGAGCAGCTCTTC. Translated: CASSLEDEQLF.

This chain connects TRBV6-1 to TRBJ2-2; the D gene is possibly TRBD1 (6 bases). V dropped 5 bases and J dropped 3 bases, with 13 bases sitting between them. The CDR3 is 15 residues long. CDR1 and CDR2 (germline): MNHNS, SASEGT. DNA for the CDR3: TGTGCCAGCAGTTCGTCTGGACAGCACACCGGGGAGCTGTTTTTT. It is translated as CASSSSGQHTGELFF.

This clonotype was observed at least ten times. V gene TRBV2 combines with J gene TRBJ1-6, with no clear D. V was pared by 4 bases and J by 7 bases, with 11 bases between. This CDR3 comprises 14 residues. In germline, CDR1 is SNHLY, CDR2 FYNNEI. The CDR3 nucleotides read TGTGCCAGCAGTGTAGGAGGATTCAATTCACCCCTCCACTTT. This encodes CASSVGGFNSPLHF.

This clonotype was seen repeatedly, ten times or more. At one boundary the junction diverges from the germline segment, which might be a read error. J is TRBJ2-3 and V is TRBV6-1; D may be TRBD1 (6 bases). Germline V CDR1 and CDR2: MNHNS, SASEGT. This CDR3 comprises 15 residues. In DNA form, the CDR3 reads TGTGCCAGCAGTCTAACCCAGGACAGCAAAGATACGCAGTATTTT. This encodes CASSLTQDSKDTQYF.

This clonotype was counted many times. The chain links TRBV6-4 to TRBJ1-6; 9 positions agree with TRBD1. Trimming at V came to 5 bases and at J to 10 bases, leaving 9 bases not matched to a gene. Germline V gene sequence: CDR1 MRHNA, CDR2 SNTAGT. CDR3 length: 15 residues. The CDR3: CASSFNRDRVSPLHF. The CDR3 DNA is TGTGCCAGCAGTTTTAACCGGGACAGGGTGTCACCCCTCCACTTT.

The chain has TRBV6-1 and TRBJ2-7; 7 nucleotides agree with TRBD1. The length of the CDR3 is 16 residues. The V gene's germline CDR1 is MNHNS and CDR2 SASEGT. V was clipped by 10 bases and J by 2 bases; unmatched bases: 17. CDR3 sequence: CATRRAGTENTYEQYF. The CDR3 DNA sequence: TGTGCCACCAGGAGAGCCGGGACAGAAAATACCTACGAGCAGTACTTC.

This clonotype came up a few times. The CDR3 bases are TGTGCCAGCAGTTTTGGACAGACGCCCTTTTACTTC. It yields the protein CASSFGQTPFYF. The V and J genes are TRBV12-3 or TRBV12-4 and TRBJ2-5; tentatively, D is TRBD1 (6 bases). The V and J ends lost 3 bases and 14 bases respectively, with 16 bases between them. The CDR3 has 12 amino acids.

This clonotype showed up many times. The rearrangement joins TRBV29-1 to TRBJ2-3; D is perhaps TRBD2 (6 bases). Per germline, CDR1 SQVTM and CDR2 ANQGSEA. The CDR3 has 16 residues. V dropped 0 bases and J dropped 0 bases, with 13 bases sitting between them. The CDR3 loop is CSVEELRRASTDTQYF. CDR3 nucleotides: TGCAGCGTTGAAGAACTGCGGAGGGCTAGCACAGATACGCAGTATTTT.

The sample holds a few counts of this clonotype. The rearrangement links TRBV5-1 to TRBJ2-2; 7 bases align to TRBD2. The CDR3 is 16 amino acids. After removal of 2 bases from V and 2 bases from J, the junction contained 6 bases not matched to a gene. In germline, CDR1 is SGHRS, CDR2 YFSETQ. CDR3 nucleotides: TGCGCCAGCAGCTTCGGGCTAGCGGATAACACCGGGGAGCTGTTTTTT. It codes for CASSFGLADNTGELFF.

Regarding this clonotype: A read error may be the cause here, since a much bigger clone is one base away. The chain uses TRBV5-1 and TRBJ2-7; maybe TRBD1 (5 bases). The V gene lost 7 bases and the J gene lost 0 bases, with 20 bases spanning the gap. The CDR3 is 16 residues long. Germline V CDR1 and CDR2: SGHRS, YFSETQ. CDR3 DNA sequence: TGCGCCAGCGGCCCAGGGCCGGGTACAGCCTCCTACGAGCAGTACTTC. Protein product: CASGPGPGTASYEQYF. The full variable domain, with the rest looked up from reference TRBV5-1 and TRBJ2-7, is KAGVTQTPRYLIKTRGQQVTLSCSPISGHRSVSWYQQTPGQGLQFLFEYFSETQRNKGNFPGRFSGRQFSNSRSEMNVSTLELGDSALYLCASGPGPGTASYEQYFGPGTRLTVT.

This clonotype was picked up many times. The chain employs TRBV7-2 and TRBJ2-7; D might be TRBD1 (6 bases). With 5 bases removed from V and 4 bases from J, the gap between germline ends came to 15 bases. Germline CDR1 reads SGHTA; CDR2 reads FQGNSA. The CDR3 length is 14 residues. In nucleotides, the CDR3 is TGTGCCAGCAGCCTAGGACAGATACGGTACGAGCAGTACTTC. This translates into CASSLGQIRYEQYF.